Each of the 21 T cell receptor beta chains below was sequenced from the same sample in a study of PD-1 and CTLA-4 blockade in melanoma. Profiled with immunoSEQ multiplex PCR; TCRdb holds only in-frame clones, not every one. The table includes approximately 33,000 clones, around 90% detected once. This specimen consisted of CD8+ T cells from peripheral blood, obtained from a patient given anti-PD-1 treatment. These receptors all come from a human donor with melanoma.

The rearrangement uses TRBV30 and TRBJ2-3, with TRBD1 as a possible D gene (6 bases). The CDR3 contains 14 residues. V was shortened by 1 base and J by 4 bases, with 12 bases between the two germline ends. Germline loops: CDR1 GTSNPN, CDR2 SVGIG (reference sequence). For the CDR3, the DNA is TGTGCCTGGAGTGGCACACAGGGTTCAGATACGCAGTATTTT. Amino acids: CAWSGTQGSDTQYF. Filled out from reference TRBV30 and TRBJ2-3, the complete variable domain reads SQTIHQWPATLVQPVGSPLSLECTVEGTSNPNLYWYRQAAGRGLQLLFYSVGIGQISSEVPQNLSASRPQDRQFILSSKKLLLSDSGFYLCAWSGTQGSDTQYFGPGTRLTVL.

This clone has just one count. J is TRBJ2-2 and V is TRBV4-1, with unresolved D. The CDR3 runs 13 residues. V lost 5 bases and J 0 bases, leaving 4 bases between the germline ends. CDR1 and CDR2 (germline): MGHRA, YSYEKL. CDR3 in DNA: TGCGCCAGCAGCTCACCGAACACCGGGGAGCTGTTTTTT. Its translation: CASSSPNTGELFF.

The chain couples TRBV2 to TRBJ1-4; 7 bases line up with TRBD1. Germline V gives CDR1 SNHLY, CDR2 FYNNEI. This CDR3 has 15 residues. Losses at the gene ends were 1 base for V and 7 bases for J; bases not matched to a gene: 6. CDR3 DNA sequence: TGTGCCAGCAGTGAAGGACAGGGCTATGGTGAAAAACTGTTTTTT. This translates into CASSEGQGYGEKLFF.

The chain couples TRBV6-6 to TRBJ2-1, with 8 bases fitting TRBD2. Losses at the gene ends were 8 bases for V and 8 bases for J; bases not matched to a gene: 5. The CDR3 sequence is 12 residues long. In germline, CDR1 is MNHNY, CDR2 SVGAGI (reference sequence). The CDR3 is CASVGRADEQFF. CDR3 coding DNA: TGTGCCAGCGTCGGGAGGGCCGATGAGCAGTTCTTC.

Written as DNA, the CDR3 is TGTGCCAGCAGTGTAATAGCTCCCGAGGGAGAGACCCAGTACTTC. Translated: CASSVIAPEGETQYF. The genes are TRBV2 and TRBJ2-5; possibly TRBD2 for D (5 bases). Germline CDR1 is SNHLY and CDR2 is FYNNEI. CDR3 size: 15 residues. Trimming cost V 4 bases and J 4 bases, with 16 bases left between them.

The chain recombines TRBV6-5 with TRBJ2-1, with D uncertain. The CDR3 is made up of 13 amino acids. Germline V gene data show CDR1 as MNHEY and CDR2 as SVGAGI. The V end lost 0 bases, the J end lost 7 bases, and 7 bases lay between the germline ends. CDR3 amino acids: CASSYSPGNEQFF. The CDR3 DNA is TGTGCCAGCAGTTACTCTCCAGGAAATGAGCAGTTCTTC.

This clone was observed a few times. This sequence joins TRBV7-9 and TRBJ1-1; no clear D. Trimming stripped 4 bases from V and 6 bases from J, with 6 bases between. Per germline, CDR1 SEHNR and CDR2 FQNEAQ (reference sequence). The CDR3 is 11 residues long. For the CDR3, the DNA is TGTGCCAGCAGCTCTTCCCCTGAAGCTTTCTTT. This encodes CASSSSPEAFF. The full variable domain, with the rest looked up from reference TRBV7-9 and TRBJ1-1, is DTGVSQNPRHKITKRGQNVTFRCDPISEHNRLYWYRQTLGQGPEFLTYFQNEAQLEKSRLLSDRFSAERPKGSFSTLEIQRTEQGDSAMYLCASSSSPEAFFGQGTRLTVV.

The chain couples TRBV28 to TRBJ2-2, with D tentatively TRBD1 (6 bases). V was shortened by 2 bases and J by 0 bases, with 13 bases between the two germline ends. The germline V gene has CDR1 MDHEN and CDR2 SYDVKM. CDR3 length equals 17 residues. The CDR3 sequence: CASSLLDRSANTGELFF. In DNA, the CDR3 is TGTGCCAGCAGTTTACTAGACAGGTCCGCGAACACCGGGGAGCTGTTTTTT.

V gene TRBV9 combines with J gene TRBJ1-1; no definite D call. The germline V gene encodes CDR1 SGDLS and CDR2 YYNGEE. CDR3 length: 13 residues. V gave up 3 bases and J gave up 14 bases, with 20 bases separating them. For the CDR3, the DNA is TGTGCCAGCAGCGATCTAGACCCAACCCTGTGGTTCTTT. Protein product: CASSDLDPTLWFF.

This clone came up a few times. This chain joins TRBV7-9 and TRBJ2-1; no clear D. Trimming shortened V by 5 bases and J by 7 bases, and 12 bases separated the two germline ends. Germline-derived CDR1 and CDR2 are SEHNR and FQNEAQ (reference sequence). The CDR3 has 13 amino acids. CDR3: CASSPPVRNEQFF. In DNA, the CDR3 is TGTGCCAGCAGCCCCCCGGTTCGGAATGAGCAGTTCTTC.

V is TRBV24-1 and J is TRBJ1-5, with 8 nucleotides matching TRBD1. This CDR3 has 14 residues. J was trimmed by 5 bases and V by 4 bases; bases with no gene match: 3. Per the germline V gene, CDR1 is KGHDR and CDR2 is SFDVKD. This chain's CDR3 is CATSDLDRDQPQHF. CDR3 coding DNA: TGTGCCACCAGTGACCTGGACAGGGATCAGCCCCAGCATTTT.

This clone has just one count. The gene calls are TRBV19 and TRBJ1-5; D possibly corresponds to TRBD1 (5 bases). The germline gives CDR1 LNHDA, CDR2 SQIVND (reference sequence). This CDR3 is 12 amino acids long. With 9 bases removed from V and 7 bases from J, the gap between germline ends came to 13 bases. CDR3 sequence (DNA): TGTGCCAGCGACAGCGCACTGCAGCCCCAGCATTTT. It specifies CASDSALQPQHF.

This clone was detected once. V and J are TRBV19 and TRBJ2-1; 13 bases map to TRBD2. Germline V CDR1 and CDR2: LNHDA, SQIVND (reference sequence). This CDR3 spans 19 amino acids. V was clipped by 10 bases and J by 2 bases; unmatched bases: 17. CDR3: CATHPPGLAGYLAYNEQFF. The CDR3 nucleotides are TGTGCCACCCACCCCCCGGGACTAGCGGGGTACTTGGCCTACAATGAGCAGTTCTTC.

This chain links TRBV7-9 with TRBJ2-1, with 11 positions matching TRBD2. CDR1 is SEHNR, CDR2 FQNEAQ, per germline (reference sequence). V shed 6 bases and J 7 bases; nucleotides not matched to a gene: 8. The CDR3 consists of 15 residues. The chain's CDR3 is CASRPLAGGPNEQFF. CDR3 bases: TGTGCCAGCAGGCCTCTAGCGGGAGGCCCTAATGAGCAGTTCTTC.

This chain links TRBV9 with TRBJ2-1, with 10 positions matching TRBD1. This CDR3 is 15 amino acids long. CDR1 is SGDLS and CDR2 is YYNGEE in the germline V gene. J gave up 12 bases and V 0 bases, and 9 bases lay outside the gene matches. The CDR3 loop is CASSVGQGATLGQFF. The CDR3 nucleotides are TGTGCCAGCAGCGTAGGACAGGGGGCGACCCTTGGGCAGTTCTTC.

CDR3 loop: CASSLTGGPQETQYF. The CDR3 DNA reads TGTGCCAGCAGCTTAACAGGCGGGCCCCAAGAGACCCAGTACTTC. The chain recombines TRBV7-3 with TRBJ2-5; maybe TRBD2 (5 bases). The V end was cut by 0 bases, the J end by 1 base, with 9 bases between. This CDR3 spans 15 amino acids. In germline, CDR1 is SGHTA, CDR2 FQGTGA. Full variable domain (missing parts from reference TRBV7-3 and TRBJ2-5): GAGVSQTPSNKVTEKGKYVELRCDPISGHTALYWYRQSLGQGPEFLIYFQGTGAADDSGLPNDRFFAVRPEGSVSTLKIQRTERGDSAVYLCASSLTGGPQETQYFGPGTRLLVL.

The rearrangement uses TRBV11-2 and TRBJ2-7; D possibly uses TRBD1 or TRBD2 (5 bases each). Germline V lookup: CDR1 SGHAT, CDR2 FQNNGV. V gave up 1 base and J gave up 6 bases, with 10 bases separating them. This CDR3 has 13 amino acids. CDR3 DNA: TGTGCCAGCAGCTTAGGGGGGTTGGGCGAGCAGTACTTC. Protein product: CASSLGGLGEQYF.

The CDR3, as DNA: TGTGCCAGCAGTGAGGTCAGTTACACAGATACGCAGTATTTT. Translation: CASSEVSYTDTQYF. The gene calls are TRBV6-1 and TRBJ2-3; D not certain. CDR1 MNHNS and CDR2 SASEGT come from the germline V gene. The CDR3 is 14 residues long. V was pared by 3 bases and J by 2 bases, with 9 bases between.

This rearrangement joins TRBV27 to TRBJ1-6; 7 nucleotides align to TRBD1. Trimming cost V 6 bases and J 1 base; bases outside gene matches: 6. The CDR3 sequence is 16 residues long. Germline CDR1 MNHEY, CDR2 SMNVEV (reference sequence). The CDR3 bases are TGTGCCAGCAGGACAGGGCGTTGGTCCTATAATTCACCCCTCCACTTT. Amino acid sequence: CASRTGRWSYNSPLHF.

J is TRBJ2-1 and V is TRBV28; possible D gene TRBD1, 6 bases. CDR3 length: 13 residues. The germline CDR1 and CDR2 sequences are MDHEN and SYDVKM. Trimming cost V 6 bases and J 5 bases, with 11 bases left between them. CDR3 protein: CASRGTGNNEQFF. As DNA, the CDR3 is TGTGCCAGCAGGGGCACAGGGAACAATGAGCAGTTCTTC.

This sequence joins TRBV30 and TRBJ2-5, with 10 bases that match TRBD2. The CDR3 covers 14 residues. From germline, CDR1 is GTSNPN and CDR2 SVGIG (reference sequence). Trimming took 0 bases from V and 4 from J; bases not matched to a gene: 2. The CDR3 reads CAWSVASGGETQYF. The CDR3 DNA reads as TGTGCCTGGAGTGTAGCTAGCGGGGGAGAGACCCAGTACTTC.